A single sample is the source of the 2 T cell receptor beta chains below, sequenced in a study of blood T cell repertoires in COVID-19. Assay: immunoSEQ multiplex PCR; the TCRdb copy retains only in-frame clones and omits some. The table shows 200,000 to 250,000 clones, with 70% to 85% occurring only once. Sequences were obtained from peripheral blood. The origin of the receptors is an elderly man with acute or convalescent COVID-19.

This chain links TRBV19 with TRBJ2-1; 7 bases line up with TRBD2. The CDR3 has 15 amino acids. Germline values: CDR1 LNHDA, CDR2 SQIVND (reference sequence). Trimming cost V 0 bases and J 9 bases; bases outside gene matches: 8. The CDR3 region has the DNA TGTGCCAGTAGTATAGATGGGCGGGGGACGATTGAGCAGTTCTTC. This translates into CASSIDGRGTIEQFF.

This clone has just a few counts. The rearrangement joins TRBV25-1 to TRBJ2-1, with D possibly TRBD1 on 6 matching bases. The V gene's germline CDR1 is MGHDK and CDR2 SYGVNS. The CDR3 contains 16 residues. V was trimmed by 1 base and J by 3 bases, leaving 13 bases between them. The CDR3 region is CASSEWGQGSYNEQFF. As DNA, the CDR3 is TGTGCCAGCAGTGAATGGGGGCAGGGGAGCTACAATGAGCAGTTCTTC.